Listed below are T cell receptor beta chains from one sample, sequenced in a study of cytomegalovirus exposure and HLA in healthy donors. Sequencing was performed with immunoSEQ multiplex PCR; in TCRdb, only in-frame clones are kept and a portion is missing. Of some 200,000 clones in the sample, around 86% are singletons; the top ten hold approximately 6.5%. The specimen was PBMCs. These receptors originate from a woman between 45 and 65 years old in good health and CMV-seropositive. CDR3s include the opening cysteine and the closing phenylalanine or tryptophan.

V: TRBV7-9
CDR3: CASSQSGAGTDTQYF

V: TRBV7-9
CDR3: CASSLSVSYEQYF

V: TRBV10-2
CDR3: CASRGGGADTQYF

V: TRBV7-2
CDR3: CASSPRRGFSYNEQFF

V: TRBV27
CDR3: CASSIRDRGSEQYF

V: TRBV5-1
CDR3: CASSSLAGGADNEQFF

V: TRBV6-6
CDR3: CASRPSGNTDTQYF

V: TRBV4-1
CDR3: CASSHPTGGPSSGANGLTF

V: TRBV15
CDR3: CATSRESSAQETQYF

V: TRBV29-1
CDR3: CSVEPSGSETQYF

V: TRBV28
CDR3: CASSLEGQVPSYGYTF

V: TRBV5-3
CDR3: CARSLALAGAYEQYF

V: TRBV28
CDR3: CASRAGSYEQYF

V: TRBV28
CDR3: CASSLSSSGQPGGGKLFF

V: TRBV5-1
CDR3: CASSSAPGNQPQHF

V: TRBV6-5
CDR3: CASSRQGPNTEAFF

V: TRBV27
CDR3: CASSLRRESSYNEQFF

V: TRBV5-1
CDR3: CASSFGPGGRNSPLHF

V: TRBV28
CDR3: CASSLGQLGYTF

V: TRBV12-5
CDR3: CASGPGRKNTEAFF

V: TRBV28
CDR3: CASRSPSSGDETQYF

V: TRBV7-2
CDR3: CASSLGPGNTEAFF

V: TRBV7-2
CDR3: CASSLSGPQETQYF

V: TRBV13
CDR3: CASSLLPRSGNTIYF

V: TRBV5-1
CDR3: CASSLAGSGVPYEQYF

V: TRBV6-5
CDR3: CASSLPQGAEGYTF

V: TRBV5-4
CDR3: CASSASTSSYNEQFF

V: TRBV9
CDR3: CASSVASGESYEQYF

V: TRBV5-4
CDR3: CASSPSGRAVETQYF

V: TRBV5-1
CDR3: CASSLATGGEKLFF

V: TRBV5-6
CDR3: CASSQETLSGRQETQYF

V: TRBV11-2
CDR3: CASSPSGIVGQYF

V: TRBV7-2
CDR3: CASRESSGSSYGQYF

V: TRBV7-2
CDR3: CASRLAGGTGELFF

V: TRBV7-9
CDR3: CASSLAGRGGGGEQYF

V: TRBV5-1
CDR3: CASSLSANTGELFF

V: TRBV28
CDR3: CASSGQYNEKLFF

V: TRBV7-2
CDR3: CASSLGRASYEQYF

V: TRBV27
CDR3: CASSLTLLAGTNNEQFF

V: TRBV27
CDR3: CASRHWDRSTDTQYF

V: TRBV30
CDR3: CAWSRGQGSQPQHF

V: TRBV6-1
CDR3: CAGRQNNSPLHF

V: TRBV19
CDR3: CASSMGQAGNQPQHF

V: TRBV28
CDR3: CASSLFPSGWYEQYF

V: TRBV4-3
CDR3: CASSQDRGTYNEQFF

V: TRBV25-1
CDR3: CASSEGRTSGDQETQYF

V: TRBV10-3
CDR3: CAISRPGGTDTQYF

V: TRBV30
CDR3: CAWSATSGSFGGELFF

V: TRBV28
CDR3: CASSFSDYGYTF

V: TRBV6-5
CDR3: CASSYRGRGREQYF

V: TRBV11-3
CDR3: CASSLDRRAAQYF

V: TRBV7-9
CDR3: CASSSPGDEQYF

V: TRBV7-9
CDR3: CASSPPGLVYNEQFF

V: TRBV10-1
CDR3: CASSRRVNTEAFF

V: TRBV6-5
CDR3: CASSYSSGFSDTQYF

V: TRBV4-3
CDR3: CASSQAHRADYGYTF

V: TRBV5-6
CDR3: CASSLATGNTIYF